Listed here are 30 T cell receptor beta chains from one sample, sequenced in a study of CD4+ T cells in melanoma. The assay was immunoSEQ multiplex PCR, and TCRdb's table has in-frame clones only and misses some. The top ten hold roughly 22% of the sample, which has roughly 5,100 clones, roughly 60% seen once. The sequencing input was cells from a culture (not recorded whether cultured in vitro). The receptor set was obtained from a human donor with melanoma.

This clone appeared a few times. The V call is TRBV28, the J call TRBJ1-1; D is uncertain. Germline CDR1 MDHEN, CDR2 SYDVKM. Trimming pared 5 bases from V and 1 base from J, leaving 2 bases between. This CDR3 is 11 amino acids long. The CDR3 protein is CASSENTEAFF. The CDR3 DNA sequence: TGTGCCAGCAGTGAGAACACTGAAGCTTTCTTT.

The chain carries TRBV6-2 or TRBV6-3 and TRBJ2-7, with 8 bases identical to TRBD1. CDR1 and CDR2 (germline): MNHEY, SVGEGT. With 0 bases clipped from V and 8 bases from J, the junction kept 9 bases outside the gene matches. The CDR3 is 15 amino acids. The CDR3 region is CASSYSGQGNGKQYF. In DNA, the CDR3 is TGTGCCAGCAGTTACTCTGGACAGGGAAACGGGAAGCAGTACTTC.

CDR3 loop: CASSLSGGRYNEQFF. The CDR3 DNA reads TGCGCCAGCAGCTTGTCGGGGGGCCGATACAATGAGCAGTTCTTC. This rearrangement joins TRBV5-1 to TRBJ2-1; tentative D call: TRBD2 (7 bases). The CDR3 sequence is 15 residues long. Per germline, CDR1 SGHRS and CDR2 YFSETQ. Between the trimmed V and J ends, which lost 1 base and 4 bases, there was a span of 12 bases.

This sequence joins TRBV6-6 and TRBJ1-6, with D tentatively TRBD1 (6 bases). Trimming shortened V by 2 bases and J by 7 bases, and 9 bases separated the two germline ends. The CDR3 runs to 14 residues. CDR1 and CDR2 (germline): MNHNY, SVGAGI (reference sequence). CDR3 loop: CASSYAQGNSPLHF. The CDR3 DNA is TGTGCCAGCAGTTACGCCCAGGGGAATTCACCCCTCCACTTT.

The chain recombines TRBV30 with TRBJ2-7; the match to TRBD2 covers 8 bases. The V gene end was trimmed by 4 bases and the J gene end by 3 bases; junction bases not matched to a gene: 5. Germline V gives CDR1 GTSNPN, CDR2 SVGIG (reference sequence). The CDR3 sequence is 13 residues long. The chain's CDR3 is CAWIGGGNYEQYF. The CDR3 DNA follows: TGTGCCTGGATCGGCGGGGGGAACTACGAGCAGTACTTC.

This clone was found a few times. J is TRBJ2-2 and V is TRBV7-2, with D uncertain. The CDR3 covers 17 residues. Looked up from germline, CDR1 is SGHTA and CDR2 is FQGNSA. Trimming pared 6 bases from V and 0 bases from J, leaving 17 bases between. The CDR3 region is CASRPINLHSNTGELFF. The CDR3 DNA reads as TGTGCCAGCAGACCAATCAACCTTCACTCGAACACCGGGGAGCTGTTTTTT.

The chain has TRBV7-9 and TRBJ1-6, with 7 nucleotides matching TRBD1. This CDR3 contains 16 residues. Germline CDR1 reads SEHNR; CDR2 reads FQNEAQ (reference sequence). With V trimmed by 5 bases and J by 4 bases, 8 bases remained unmatched. DNA for the CDR3: TGTGCCAGCAGCGCCTCGGGACAGCTTTATAATTCACCCCTCCACTTT. Protein: CASSASGQLYNSPLHF.

This clone turned up a few times. The rearrangement links TRBV7-3 to TRBJ2-1; D gene unclear. Between the trimmed V and J ends, which lost 2 bases and 2 bases, there was a span of 16 bases. The CDR3 covers 17 residues. CDR1 and CDR2 (germline): SGHTA, FQGTGA. The CDR3 DNA sequence: TGTGCCAGCAGCTTATCGCATAGGACCCATACCTACAATGAGCAGTTCTTC. It yields the protein CASSLSHRTHTYNEQFF.

This chain connects TRBV5-5 to TRBJ2-7, with D maybe TRBD1 (6 bases). Per the germline V gene, CDR1 is SGHKS and CDR2 is YYEKEE (reference sequence). CDR3 length: 12 residues. Trimming removed 3 bases at V and 4 bases at J, with 8 bases between. The CDR3 nucleotides read TGTGCCAGCAGCTGGGGGCCTTACGAGCAGTACTTC. This sequence encodes CASSWGPYEQYF.

V and J are TRBV28 and TRBJ1-2, with a possible D match to TRBD1 (5 bases). From germline, CDR1 is MDHEN and CDR2 SYDVKM. The CDR3 has 15 residues. V dropped 6 bases and J dropped 4 bases, with 18 bases sitting between them. CDR3 nucleotides: TGTGCCAGCAGCGCGCAGGGTCGAGGGTTCTATGGCTACACCTTC. This encodes CASSAQGRGFYGYTF.

The genes are TRBV11-2 and TRBJ2-5; D is undetermined. The germline gives CDR1 SGHAT, CDR2 FQNNGV. The CDR3 length is 14 residues. V lost 3 bases and J 5 bases, leaving 13 bases between the germline ends. The CDR3 sequence is CASSFPGQGETQYF. CDR3 bases: TGTGCCAGCAGCTTTCCCGGGCAAGGGGAGACCCAGTACTTC.

This clone was counted only a few times. This chain joins TRBV5-1 and TRBJ2-5; 9 bases line up with TRBD1. Germline V lookup: CDR1 SGHRS, CDR2 YFSETQ. There are 14 residues in the CDR3. The trim removed 4 bases at V and 2 bases at J, leaving 3 bases unmatched. The CDR3 here is CASSRGQGQETQYF. The CDR3 DNA sequence: TGCGCCAGCAGCCGGGGACAGGGACAAGAGACCCAGTACTTC.

The chain couples TRBV11-2 to TRBJ2-1; possibly TRBD2 for D (5 bases). Germline V gene data show CDR1 as SGHAT and CDR2 as FQNNGV. The germline V and J ends were trimmed by 1 base and 10 bases, with 11 bases remaining between them. CDR3 length equals 13 residues. CDR3 sequence: CASSLGPSGEQFF. The DNA of the CDR3 is TGTGCCAGCAGCTTAGGTCCCTCGGGAGAGCAGTTCTTC. The full variable domain, completed using reference TRBV11-2 and TRBJ2-1, is EAGVAQSPRYKIIEKRQSVAFWCNPISGHATLYWYQQILGQGPKLLIQFQNNGVVDDSQLPKDRFSAERLKGVDSTLKIQPAKLEDSAVYLCASSLGPSGEQFFGPGTRLTVL.

This clone was detected only a few times. This chain links TRBV28 with TRBJ1-1; D call uncertain. The CDR3 is 14 residues long. CDR1 and CDR2 from the germline V gene are MDHEN and SYDVKM. Trimming took off 3 bases at V and 0 bases at J, with 8 bases between the two ends. CDR3 DNA: TGTGCCAGCAGTTTCATACGGGTGAACACTGAAGCTTTCTTT. This gives the protein CASSFIRVNTEAFF.

V and J are TRBV30 and TRBJ1-1; TRBD1 might be the D (5 bases). CDR1 and CDR2 from the germline V gene are GTSNPN and SVGIG (reference sequence). The CDR3 consists of 11 residues. The ends were cut back, 1 base at V and 8 bases at J, with 8 bases in the middle. CDR3 coding DNA: TGTGCCTGGAGTGAGAGACAGGAAGCTTTCTTT. Its protein product is CAWSERQEAFF.

In this sample, this clone turned up once. V and J are TRBV9 and TRBJ1-3; TRBD1 agrees at 7 bases. The germline V gene encodes CDR1 SGDLS and CDR2 YYNGEE. V was clipped by 2 bases and J by 0 bases; unmatched bases: 17. The CDR3 loop spans 20 amino acids. This CDR3 is CASSVDSGQLIASSGNTIYF. DNA for the CDR3: TGTGCCAGCAGCGTGGATTCGGGACAGCTGATTGCGAGCTCTGGAAACACCATATATTTT.

The rearrangement joins TRBV7-9 to TRBJ2-7; perhaps TRBD1 as D (6 bases). This CDR3 spans 18 amino acids. Trimming pared 4 bases from V and 0 bases from J, leaving 22 bases between. Germline V gene lookup returns CDR1 SEHNR and CDR2 FQNEAQ (reference sequence). CDR3: CASSYRTPPTGYSYEQYF. The CDR3 coding sequence is TGTGCCAGCAGCTATCGGACCCCACCGACAGGTTACTCCTACGAGCAGTACTTC.

This clone occurred once. V is TRBV6-2 or TRBV6-3 and J is TRBJ1-6; possibly TRBD1 for D (6 bases). Germline assignment: CDR1 MNHEY and CDR2 SVGEGT. Deletions cut 2 bases from V and 7 bases from J, with 9 bases between. The CDR3 consists of 14 residues. CDR3: CASSYTGRNSPLHF. CDR3 DNA sequence: TGTGCCAGCAGTTACACAGGGCGAAATTCACCCCTCCACTTT.

This chain links TRBV7-9 with TRBJ2-7, with D unresolved. The CDR3 covers 11 residues. Trimming removed 1 base from V and 6 bases from J, with 4 bases in between. The germline V gene has CDR1 SEHNR and CDR2 FQNEAQ (reference sequence). As DNA, the CDR3 is TGTGCCAGCAGCTTAGGGACCGAGCAGTACTTC. It encodes CASSLGTEQYF.

V gene TRBV7-2 combines with J gene TRBJ1-2; D perhaps matches TRBD1 (6 bases). Trimming removed 7 bases from V and 3 bases from J, with 15 bases in between. Germline V gene lookup returns CDR1 SGHTA and CDR2 FQGNSA. The CDR3 covers 14 residues. Here the CDR3 DNA reads TGTGCCAGCACCTTCGGGGGGGGCGACTATGGCTACACCTTC. It yields the protein CASTFGGGDYGYTF.

The chain links TRBV5-1 to TRBJ1-6; TRBD1 matches 10 bases. Germline values: CDR1 SGHRS, CDR2 YFSETQ. CDR3 size: 19 residues. J was trimmed by 0 bases and V by 0 bases; bases with no gene match: 6. CDR3 region: CASSLVGTGENSYNSPLHF. DNA of the CDR3: TGCGCCAGCAGCTTGGTCGGGACAGGGGAAAACTCCTATAATTCACCCCTCCACTTT. The full variable domain, in which reference TRBV5-1 and TRBJ1-6 provide the parts outside the CDR3, is KAGVTQTPRYLIKTRGQQVTLSCSPISGHRSVSWYQQTPGQGLQFLFEYFSETQRNKGNFPGRFSGRQFSNSRSEMNVSTLELGDSALYLCASSLVGTGENSYNSPLHFGNGTRLTVT.

The chain has TRBV19 and TRBJ2-1, with D possibly TRBD1 on 8 matching bases. This CDR3 contains 18 residues. Looked up from germline, CDR1 is LNHDA and CDR2 is SQIVND (reference sequence). The ends were cut back, 0 bases at V and 7 bases at J, with 22 bases in the middle. CDR3 bases: TGTGCCAGTAGTATAGATGGGGCACAGGGGGGGGGCCTAAATGAGCAGTTCTTC. Translating gives CASSIDGAQGGGLNEQFF.

The chain combines TRBV29-1 with TRBJ1-2, with 10 nucleotides matching TRBD1. The junction had 16 bases not matched to a gene; V was cut back by 6 bases and J by 0 bases. Germline CDR1 reads SQVTM; CDR2 reads ANQGSEA. CDR3 size: 18 residues. CDR3 region: CSVPPSGTGDSANYGYTF. The CDR3, as DNA: TGCAGCGTCCCCCCATCCGGGACAGGGGACTCCGCTAACTATGGCTACACCTTC.

This clone turned up a few times. The chain links TRBV5-6 to TRBJ2-7; D unresolved. This CDR3 has 13 residues. V dropped 3 bases and J dropped 0 bases, with 7 bases sitting between them. Germline V gene sequence: CDR1 SGHDT, CDR2 YYEEEE. CDR3 nucleotide sequence: TGTGCCAGCAGCTCCTGGAACTCCTACGAGCAGTACTTC. Its translation: CASSSWNSYEQYF. Looking up the rest from reference TRBV5-6 and TRBJ2-7 gives the full variable domain: DAGVTQSPTHLIKTRGQQVTLRCSPKSGHDTVSWYQQALGQGPQFIFQYYEEEERQRGNFPDRFSGHQFPNYSSELNVNALLLGDSALYLCASSSWNSYEQYFGPGTRLTVT.

This clone has a handful of counts. The chain carries TRBV5-1 and TRBJ2-3, with D unclear. The CDR3 loop spans 13 amino acids. The germline V gene encodes CDR1 SGHRS and CDR2 YFSETQ. V was cut by 0 bases and J by 1 base, with 3 bases left in between. CDR3 DNA sequence: TGCGCCAGCAGCTTGGTAGGCACAGATACGCAGTATTTT. Protein: CASSLVGTDTQYF.

This chain joins TRBV9 and TRBJ1-4, with TRBD1 as a possible D gene (6 bases). The CDR3 sequence is 15 residues long. The germline gives CDR1 SGDLS, CDR2 YYNGEE. V lost 4 bases and J 4 bases, leaving 14 bases between the germline ends. The CDR3 region has the DNA TGTGCCAGCAGCTCCACACAGGGTTTTAATGAAAAACTGTTTTTT. Amino acids: CASSSTQGFNEKLFF.

By frequency in the sample, this clone is large. The chain has TRBV11-3 and TRBJ1-1; D is unclear. V was shortened by 1 base and J by 4 bases, with 7 bases between the two germline ends. CDR1 SGHNT and CDR2 YENEEA come from the germline V gene. This CDR3 spans 13 amino acids. Here the CDR3 DNA reads TGTGCCAGCAGCTTAGCGGTGGCCACTGAAGCTTTCTTT. This translates into CASSLAVATEAFF.

The chain links TRBV6-5 to TRBJ2-3; D is possibly TRBD2 (6 bases). Germline V gives CDR1 MNHEY, CDR2 SVGAGI. V was cut by 6 bases and J by 2 bases, with 12 bases left in between. The CDR3 sequence is 14 residues long. CDR3: CASSPGTSTDTQYF. The CDR3 DNA is TGTGCCAGCAGCCCCGGGACTTCCACAGATACGCAGTATTTT.

The CDR3 DNA reads as TGCGCCAGCAGCTTCGGACTAGGTACAGATACGCAGTATTTT. It codes for CASSFGLGTDTQYF. This chain joins TRBV5-1 and TRBJ2-3; 7 nucleotides agree with TRBD2. The CDR3 spans 14 residues. Trimming at V came to 2 bases and at J to 3 bases, leaving 3 bases not matched to a gene. Germline CDR1 SGHRS, CDR2 YFSETQ.

The rearrangement uses TRBV9 and TRBJ1-1, with 7 nucleotides matching TRBD1. V lost 4 bases, J lost 5 bases, and 11 bases stayed unmatched. The CDR3 loop spans 15 amino acids. The germline V gene encodes CDR1 SGDLS and CDR2 YYNGEE. CDR3 bases: TGTGCCAGCAGCCCCACGTACAGGGGTTTAACTGAAGCTTTCTTT. Amino acids: CASSPTYRGLTEAFF.